The present T cell receptor (beta chain) was sequenced within a study of shared clonotypes between healthy human individuals. Measured with immunoSEQ multiplex PCR; TCRdb has only the in-frame clones, and not every one. Of roughly 1,800,000 clones in the sample, about 95% are singletons; the top ten hold approximately 1%. In the naive CD8 group, cells lacked CD45RO and were positively selected for CCR7, so terminally differentiated effector memory CD45RA+ cells were left out. This clonotype was sampled from a man younger than 35 in good health. What was sequenced was naive CD8+ T cells sorted from blood.

The CDR3 is CASSQELGAGDTQYF. Written as DNA, the CDR3 is TGCGCCAGCAGCCAAGAACTCGGGGCCGGAGATACGCAGTATTTT. The rearrangement uses TRBV4-1 and TRBJ2-3, with D perhaps being TRBD1 or TRBD2 (5 bases each). V lost 0 bases and J lost 5, with 12 bases in between. This CDR3 contains 15 residues. Germline lookup yields CDR1 MGHRA and CDR2 YSYEKL.